This passage covers 27 T cell receptor beta chains from one sample sequenced in a study of shared clonotypes between healthy human individuals. The protocol was immunoSEQ multiplex PCR, while the TCRdb copy is restricted to in-frame clones and leaves out a portion. Of a few hundred thousand clones listed, more than 95% are singletons. Material for sequencing was naive CD4+ T cells sorted from blood. As for subset: CD45RA+ positively selected. These receptors were collected from a woman aged 25 to 39 in good health.

The rearrangement joins TRBV2 to TRBJ2-7, with 7 bases fitting TRBD2. J lost 7 bases, V lost 6 bases, and 18 bases had no gene match. Germline V gene sequence: CDR1 SNHLY, CDR2 FYNNEI. The CDR3 spans 16 residues. The chain's CDR3 is CASRGVSGAGVLEQYF. CDR3 sequence (DNA): TGTGCCAGCAGGGGAGTAAGTGGGGCGGGGGTTCTGGAGCAGTACTTC.

This rearrangement joins TRBV11-2 to TRBJ2-7; 13 bases match TRBD2. The J segment lost 1 base and the V segment lost 5 bases, leaving 8 bases of the junction unmatched. The CDR3 loop spans 17 amino acids. Germline-derived CDR1 and CDR2 are SGHAT and FQNNGV. The CDR3 DNA reads TGTGCCAGCAGCCCGGGGACTAGCGGGAAACAGTCCTACGAGCAGTACTTC. Encoded protein: CASSPGTSGKQSYEQYF.

This clone was picked up a small number of times. The chain has TRBV10-2 and TRBJ1-2; D uncertain. Per the germline V gene, CDR1 is WSHSY and CDR2 is SAAADI. Trimming cost V 4 bases and J 8 bases, with 14 bases left between them. The CDR3 spans 13 residues. The CDR3 sequence is CASSAIEGMGYTF. Here the CDR3 DNA reads TGCGCCAGCAGTGCAATTGAGGGCATGGGCTACACCTTC.

This clone was found once. The CDR3 bases are TGTGCCAGCAGTGGGCACCGGGAAAACTACGAGCAGTACTTC. Residues: CASSGHRENYEQYF. The gene calls are TRBV25-1 and TRBJ2-7; weak D call: TRBD2 (5 bases). Per the germline V gene, CDR1 is MGHDK and CDR2 is SYGVNS. The CDR3 runs to 14 residues. The germline V and J ends were trimmed by 4 bases and 3 bases, with 13 bases remaining between them.

This clone showed up just once. The chain recombines TRBV6-5 with TRBJ2-5; 14 bases match TRBD2. V trimming: 4 bases; J trimming: 8 bases; junction bases outside the gene matches: 6. Germline CDR1 MNHEY, CDR2 SVGAGI. There are 15 residues in the CDR3. The CDR3 protein is CASSWGLAGAVTQYF. Written as DNA, the CDR3 is TGTGCCAGCAGTTGGGGACTAGCGGGAGCCGTAACCCAGTACTTC.

The chain recombines TRBV7-6 with TRBJ1-4, with a tentative D call TRBD1 (5 bases). V was cut by 5 bases and J by 6 bases, with 13 bases left in between. The CDR3 covers 14 residues. Germline CDR1 and CDR2: SGHVS and FNYEAQ. Here the CDR3 reads CASSMPGADEKLFF. Written as DNA, the CDR3 is TGTGCCAGCAGCATGCCCGGGGCCGATGAAAAACTGTTTTTT.

On this clone: This CDR3 is also generated by other DNA sequences in the sample. The rearrangement links TRBV28 to TRBJ2-7, with 7 bases fitting TRBD1. V was clipped by 9 bases and J by 2 bases; unmatched bases: 4. The CDR3 covers 12 residues. The germline CDR1 and CDR2 sequences are MDHEN and SYDVKM. This CDR3 reads CASRGLAYEQYF. The DNA of the CDR3 is TGTGCCAGTAGGGGGCTAGCCTACGAGCAGTACTTC.

This chain links TRBV29-1 with TRBJ2-7; 9 bases match TRBD2. The germline gives CDR1 SQVTM, CDR2 ANQGSEA. V lost 4 bases to trimming and J lost 2 bases; unmatched junction nucleotides: 3. The CDR3 contains 13 residues. DNA of the CDR3: TGCAGCGTTGGAAGCGGGGGGACCTACGAGCAGTACTTC. Its protein is CSVGSGGTYEQYF.

This clone was recorded once. The chain combines TRBV25-1 with TRBJ2-7; 11 bases align to TRBD2. Germline assignment: CDR1 MGHDK and CDR2 SYGVNS. This CDR3 region has 15 residues. The ends lost 5 bases at V and 3 bases at J; junction bases unmatched: 6. For the CDR3, the DNA is TGTGCCAGCAGTAAGACTAGCGGGACCCTCTACGAGCAGTACTTC. As protein: CASSKTSGTLYEQYF.

The CDR3 nucleotides are TGTGCCAGCACTCCAGGGCCACAGCCCCAGCATTTT. This sequence encodes CASTPGPQPQHF. This sequence joins TRBV28 and TRBJ1-5; tentatively, D is TRBD1 (5 bases). The CDR3 length is 12 residues. Germline CDR1 MDHEN, CDR2 SYDVKM. The V gene lost 7 bases and the J gene lost 7 bases, with 11 bases spanning the gap.

The chain joins TRBV7-9 to TRBJ2-3; D unclear. The germline V gene has CDR1 SEHNR and CDR2 FQNEAQ (reference sequence). V lost 6 bases and J 2 bases, leaving 15 bases between the germline ends. This CDR3 spans 15 amino acids. This CDR3 is CASSYDKGITDTQYF. The CDR3, as DNA: TGTGCCAGCAGTTATGACAAAGGTATCACAGATACGCAGTATTTT.

The chain employs TRBV19 and TRBJ2-7; 7 nucleotides align to TRBD2. The germline V gene has CDR1 LNHDA and CDR2 SQIVND (reference sequence). This CDR3 has 14 amino acids. Trimming took 3 bases from V and 7 from J; bases not matched to a gene: 9. The DNA of the CDR3 is TGTGCCAGTAGTATCGCTAGCGGTGTTGGGGAGCAGTACTTC. As protein: CASSIASGVGEQYF.

J is TRBJ1-1 and V is TRBV28, with D perhaps TRBD1 (6 bases). The V end lost 1 base, the J end lost 5 bases, and 23 bases lay between the germline ends. Germline V gene data show CDR1 as MDHEN and CDR2 as SYDVKM. The length of the CDR3 is 18 residues. The CDR3 here is CASSLYPRWNRATTEAFF. Written as DNA, the CDR3 is TGTGCCAGCAGTTTATATCCCAGGTGGAACAGGGCTACGACTGAAGCTTTCTTT.

The rearrangement links TRBV18 to TRBJ1-1; D gene ambiguous. This CDR3 contains 13 residues. Germline V gives CDR1 KGHSH, CDR2 LQKENI. V lost 0 bases to trimming and J lost 6 bases, with 8 bases between them. The CDR3 region is CASSPPVRPEAFF. CDR3 nucleotide sequence: TGTGCCAGCTCACCACCGGTCCGACCTGAAGCTTTCTTT.

The chain has TRBV6-1 and TRBJ1-1, with D possibly matching TRBD1 (5 bases). The length of the CDR3 is 15 residues. Germline V lookup: CDR1 MNHNS, CDR2 SASEGT. V lost 6 bases and J 0 bases, leaving 14 bases between the germline ends. CDR3 loop: CASRQTDIMNTEAFF. The DNA of the CDR3 is TGTGCCAGCAGGCAGACAGATATCATGAACACTGAAGCTTTCTTT.

The chain employs TRBV9 and TRBJ2-1; TRBD2 aligns across 8 bases. The CDR3 loop spans 15 amino acids. V lost 2 bases and J lost 5; bases outside the gene matches: 6. Germline values: CDR1 SGDLS, CDR2 YYNGEE. In DNA, the CDR3 is TGTGCCAGCAGCGTCGCGGGAGGTGCGCACAATGAGCAGTTCTTC. It translates to CASSVAGGAHNEQFF.

This chain links TRBV5-1 with TRBJ2-7; TRBD1 matches at 7 bases. CDR1 and CDR2 from the germline V gene are SGHRS and YFSETQ. The length of the CDR3 is 16 residues. V was pared by 0 bases and J by 0 bases, with 6 bases of the junction left unmatched. CDR3 sequence reads: CASSLAGTANSYEQYF. CDR3 DNA sequence: TGCGCCAGCAGCTTGGCCGGGACAGCGAACTCCTACGAGCAGTACTTC. Full variable domain (remainder filled in from reference TRBV5-1 and TRBJ2-7): KAGVTQTPRYLIKTRGQQVTLSCSPISGHRSVSWYQQTPGQGLQFLFEYFSETQRNKGNFPGRFSGRQFSNSRSEMNVSTLELGDSALYLCASSLAGTANSYEQYFGPGTRLTVT.

The rearrangement uses TRBV29-1 and TRBJ2-1; D possibly corresponds to TRBD2 (5 bases). V shed 4 bases and J shed 8 bases, with 12 bases lying between them. Germline values: CDR1 SQVTM, CDR2 ANQGSEA. CDR3 size: 12 residues. The DNA for the CDR3 is TGCAGCGTTGTCGCTAGCCCCGATGAGCAGTTCTTC. The encoded protein is CSVVASPDEQFF.

This chain uses TRBV11-2 with TRBJ2-6, with D possibly being TRBD1 (5 bases). Germline lookup yields CDR1 SGHAT and CDR2 FQNNGV. V was shortened by 2 bases and J by 0 bases, with 8 bases between the two germline ends. This CDR3 is 16 amino acids long. The CDR3 DNA follows: TGTGCCAGCAGCTTACAGGGCTCCTCTGGGGCCAACGTCCTGACTTTC. Its protein is CASSLQGSSGANVLTF. Filled out from reference TRBV11-2 and TRBJ2-6, the complete variable domain reads EAGVAQSPRYKIIEKRQSVAFWCNPISGHATLYWYQQILGQGPKLLIQFQNNGVVDDSQLPKDRFSAERLKGVDSTLKIQPAKLEDSAVYLCASSLQGSSGANVLTFGAGSRLTVL.

This rearrangement joins TRBV7-6 to TRBJ1-2; 10 nucleotides line up with TRBD1. V was pared by 5 bases and J by 8 bases, with 11 bases of the junction left unmatched. Germline-derived CDR1 and CDR2 are SGHVS and FNYEAQ. CDR3 length: 15 residues. This CDR3 reads CASSLTTGTGAGYTF. CDR3 DNA sequence: TGTGCCAGCAGCCTAACCACCGGGACAGGGGCCGGCTACACCTTC.

This chain uses TRBV5-1 with TRBJ2-3; 9 nucleotides line up with TRBD2. Trimming removed 3 bases from V and 0 bases from J; junction bases left unmatched: 2. Germline CDR1 and CDR2: SGHRS and YFSETQ. The CDR3 is made up of 15 amino acids. The CDR3 DNA is TGCGCCAGCAGCTACGGGACTAGCAGCACAGATACGCAGTATTTT. It yields the protein CASSYGTSSTDTQYF.

V is TRBV29-1 and J is TRBJ2-1; 9 bases are shared with TRBD1. V trimming: 6 bases; J trimming: 9 bases; junction bases outside the gene matches: 12. The germline V gene encodes CDR1 SQVTM and CDR2 ANQGSEA. This CDR3 is 14 amino acids long. In DNA, the CDR3 is TGCAGCGTCACTAGGACAGGGGTGGGGGCTGAGCAGTTCTTC. Translation: CSVTRTGVGAEQFF.

V gene TRBV27 combines with J gene TRBJ1-3; tentatively, D is TRBD1 (5 bases). Germline V gene lookup returns CDR1 MNHEY and CDR2 SMNVEV (reference sequence). The CDR3 loop spans 16 amino acids. The germline V and J ends were trimmed by 8 bases and 0 bases, with 17 bases remaining between them. CDR3 sequence reads: CASARDFGSSGNTIYF. CDR3 nucleotide sequence: TGTGCCAGCGCCCGGGACTTCGGGAGCTCTGGAAACACCATATATTTT.

A note on this clone: Other DNA sequences in this sample translate to the same CDR3. This chain uses TRBV5-1 with TRBJ2-5; 9 positions match TRBD1. Germline CDR1 is SGHRS and CDR2 is YFSETQ. The V and J ends lost 4 bases and 2 bases, in that order; junction bases with no gene match: 6. CDR3 length equals 15 residues. The CDR3 region is CASSLGGTGQETQYF. The CDR3, as DNA: TGCGCCAGCAGCCTGGGGGGGACAGGGCAAGAGACCCAGTACTTC.

The CDR3 nucleotides read TGCAGCGTTGCTAGGGGGGCAACTAATGAAAAACTGTTTTTT. Encoded protein: CSVARGATNEKLFF. The rearrangement links TRBV29-1 to TRBJ1-4; the D gene is possibly TRBD1 (6 bases). The CDR3 has 14 amino acids. Germline lookup yields CDR1 SQVTM and CDR2 ANQGSEA. V was cut by 4 bases and J by 0 bases, with 9 bases left in between. Supplemented by reference TRBV29-1 and TRBJ1-4, the full variable domain reads SAVISQKPSRDICQRGTSLTIQCQVDSQVTMMFWYRQQPGQSLTLIATANQGSEATYESGFVIDKFPISRPNLTFSTLTVSNMSPEDSSIYLCSVARGATNEKLFFGSGTQLSVL.

The chain recombines TRBV30 with TRBJ1-1; D remains ambiguous. This CDR3 comprises 14 residues. V was shortened by 2 bases and J by 1 base, with 11 bases between the two germline ends. CDR1 is GTSNPN, CDR2 SVGIG, per germline (reference sequence). CDR3 protein: CAWSPPHANTEAFF. The CDR3 DNA reads TGTGCCTGGAGTCCCCCCCACGCGAACACTGAAGCTTTCTTT.

V is TRBV6-1 and J is TRBJ2-1; TRBD1 matches at 7 bases. J gave up 4 bases and V 4 bases, and 7 bases lay outside the gene matches. There are 15 residues in the CDR3. The germline V gene encodes CDR1 MNHNS and CDR2 SASEGT. In DNA form, the CDR3 reads TGTGCCAGCAGTGTTCAGGGGGTAGTATACAATGAGCAGTTCTTC. This gives the protein CASSVQGVVYNEQFF.